This TCR beta chain is drawn from a study of cytomegalovirus exposure and HLA in healthy donors. From germline, CDR1 is SGHNT and CDR2 YYREEE (reference sequence). Trimming took off 4 bases at V and 0 bases at J, with 12 bases between the two ends. This CDR3 spans 15 amino acids. Some clones are missing from TCRdb's copy, which holds only in-frame ones; the method was immunoSEQ multiplex PCR. The table shows over 45,000 clones, with roughly nine tenths occurring only once. The receptor was derived from a man aged 18 to 29 in good health and CMV-seronegative. The source material was PBMCs. The chain is built from TRBV5-4 and TRBJ2-3; TRBD2 might be the D (5 bases). Written as DNA, the CDR3 is TGTGCCAGCAGCCCCGATCGACTAAGCACAGATACGCAGTATTTT. Amino acid sequence: CASSPDRLSTDTQYF.